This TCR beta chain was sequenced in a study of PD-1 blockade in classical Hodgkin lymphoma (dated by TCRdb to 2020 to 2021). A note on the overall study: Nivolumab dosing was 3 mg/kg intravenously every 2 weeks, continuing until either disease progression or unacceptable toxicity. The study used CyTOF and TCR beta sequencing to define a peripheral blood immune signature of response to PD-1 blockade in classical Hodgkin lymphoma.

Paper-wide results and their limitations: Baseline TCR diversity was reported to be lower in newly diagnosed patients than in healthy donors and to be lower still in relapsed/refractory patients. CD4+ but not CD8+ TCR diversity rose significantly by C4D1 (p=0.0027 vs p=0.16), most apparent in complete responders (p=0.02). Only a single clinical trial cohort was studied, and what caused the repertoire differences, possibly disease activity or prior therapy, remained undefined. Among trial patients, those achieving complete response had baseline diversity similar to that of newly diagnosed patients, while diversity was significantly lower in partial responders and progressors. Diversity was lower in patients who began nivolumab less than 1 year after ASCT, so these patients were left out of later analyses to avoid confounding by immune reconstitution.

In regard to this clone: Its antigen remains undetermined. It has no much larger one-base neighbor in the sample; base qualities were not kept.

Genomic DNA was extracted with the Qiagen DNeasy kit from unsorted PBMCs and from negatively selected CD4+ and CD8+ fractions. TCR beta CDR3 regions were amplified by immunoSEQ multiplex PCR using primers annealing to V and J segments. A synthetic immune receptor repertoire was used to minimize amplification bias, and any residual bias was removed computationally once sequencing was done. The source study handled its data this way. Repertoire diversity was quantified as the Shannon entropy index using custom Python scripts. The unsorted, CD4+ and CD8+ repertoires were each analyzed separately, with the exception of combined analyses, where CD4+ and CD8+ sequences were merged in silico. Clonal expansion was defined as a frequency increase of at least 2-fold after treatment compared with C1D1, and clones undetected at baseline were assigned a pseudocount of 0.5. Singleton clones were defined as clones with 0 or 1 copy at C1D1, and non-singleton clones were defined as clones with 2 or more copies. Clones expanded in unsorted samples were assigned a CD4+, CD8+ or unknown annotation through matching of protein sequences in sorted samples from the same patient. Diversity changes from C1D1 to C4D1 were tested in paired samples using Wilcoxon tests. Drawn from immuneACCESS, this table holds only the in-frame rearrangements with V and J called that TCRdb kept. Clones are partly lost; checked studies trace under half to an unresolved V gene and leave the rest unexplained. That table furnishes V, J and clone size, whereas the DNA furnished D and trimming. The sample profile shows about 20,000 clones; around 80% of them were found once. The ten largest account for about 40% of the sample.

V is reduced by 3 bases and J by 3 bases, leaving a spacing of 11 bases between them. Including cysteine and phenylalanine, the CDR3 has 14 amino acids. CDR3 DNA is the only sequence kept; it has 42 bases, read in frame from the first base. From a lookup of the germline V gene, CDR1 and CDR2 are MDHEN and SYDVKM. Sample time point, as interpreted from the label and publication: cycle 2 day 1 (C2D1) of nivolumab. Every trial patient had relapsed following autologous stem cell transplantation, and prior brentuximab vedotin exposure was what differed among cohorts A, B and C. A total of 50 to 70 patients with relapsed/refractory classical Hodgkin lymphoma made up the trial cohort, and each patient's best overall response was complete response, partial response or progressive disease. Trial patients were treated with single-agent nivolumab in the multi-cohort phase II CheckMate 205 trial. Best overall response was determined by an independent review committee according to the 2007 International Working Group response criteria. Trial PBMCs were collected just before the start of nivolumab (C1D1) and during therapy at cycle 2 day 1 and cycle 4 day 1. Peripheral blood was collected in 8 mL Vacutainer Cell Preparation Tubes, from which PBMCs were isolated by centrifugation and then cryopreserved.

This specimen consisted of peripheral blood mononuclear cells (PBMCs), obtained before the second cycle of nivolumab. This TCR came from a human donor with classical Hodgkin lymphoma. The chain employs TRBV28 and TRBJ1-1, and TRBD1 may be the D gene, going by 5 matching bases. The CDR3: CASSFRGGDTEAFF. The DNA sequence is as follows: TGTGCCAGCAGTTTCCGGGGGGGAGACACTGAAGCTTTCTTT.